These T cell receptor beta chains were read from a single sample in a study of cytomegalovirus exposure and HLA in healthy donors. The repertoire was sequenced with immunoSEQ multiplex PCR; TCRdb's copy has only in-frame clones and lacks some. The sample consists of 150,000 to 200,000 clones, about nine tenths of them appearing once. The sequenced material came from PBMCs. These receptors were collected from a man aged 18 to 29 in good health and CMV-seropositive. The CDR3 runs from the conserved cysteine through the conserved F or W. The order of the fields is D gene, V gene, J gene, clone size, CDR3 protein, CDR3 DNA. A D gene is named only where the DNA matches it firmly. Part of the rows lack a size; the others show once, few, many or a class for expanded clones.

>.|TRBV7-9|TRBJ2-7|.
CASSYNRYEQYF
TGTGCCAGCAGCTACAACAGATACGAGCAGTACTTC
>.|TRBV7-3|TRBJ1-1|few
CASSLNSDTEAFF
TGTGCCAGCAGCCTTAATTCGGACACTGAAGCTTTCTTT
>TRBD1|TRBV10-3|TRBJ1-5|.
CAISPTGGSQPQHF
TGTGCCATCAGTCCGACAGGGGGCAGCCAGCCCCAGCATTTT
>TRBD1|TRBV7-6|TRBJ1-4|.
CASSLAGTGGPKLFF
TGTGCCAGCAGCTTAGCGGGGACAGGGGGCCCAAAACTGTTTTTT
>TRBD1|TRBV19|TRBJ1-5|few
CASSPDRGDSNQPQHF
TGTGCCAGTAGTCCCGACAGGGGCGATAGCAATCAGCCCCAGCATTTT
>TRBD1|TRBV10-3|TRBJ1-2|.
CATEGIGTGGGYTF
TGTGCCACCGAGGGGATCGGGACAGGGGGAGGCTACACCTTC
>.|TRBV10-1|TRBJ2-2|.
CASSTGQQDSNTGELFF
TGCGCCAGTAGTACGGGACAACAAGACTCGAACACCGGGGAGCTGTTTTTT
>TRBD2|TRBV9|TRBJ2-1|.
CASSVLGGGSYNEQFF
TGTGCCAGCAGCGTACTGGGGGGGGGCTCCTACAATGAGCAGTTCTTC
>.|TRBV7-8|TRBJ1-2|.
CASSLGGRGSLLGYTF
TGTGCCAGCAGCTTAGGAGGAAGGGGATCCCTCCTTGGCTACACCTTC
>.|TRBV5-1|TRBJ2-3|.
CASSFRQGAPGTDTQYF
TGCGCCAGCTCATTCAGGCAAGGGGCTCCTGGGACAGATACGCAGTATTTT
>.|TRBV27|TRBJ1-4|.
CASSSGRTNEKLFF
TGTGCCAGCAGTTCTGGTCGGACTAATGAAAAACTGTTTTTT
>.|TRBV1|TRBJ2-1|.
CTSSQRIEREGREQFF
TGCACCAGCAGCCAAAGAATCGAGCGGGAGGGAAGGGAGCAGTTCTTC
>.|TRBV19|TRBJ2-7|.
CASSVNREQYF
TGTGCCAGTAGCGTCAACAGAGAGCAGTACTTC
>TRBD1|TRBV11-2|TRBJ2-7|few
CASSFGQGGEQYF
TGTGCCAGCAGCTTTGGACAGGGTGGCGAGCAGTACTTC
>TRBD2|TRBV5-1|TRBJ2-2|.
CASSSGLAGLTGELFF
TGCGCCAGCAGTTCCGGACTAGCGGGACTCACCGGGGAGCTGTTTTTT
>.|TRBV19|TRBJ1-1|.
CASTLYTEAFF
TGTGCCAGTACCTTGTACACTGAAGCTTTCTTT
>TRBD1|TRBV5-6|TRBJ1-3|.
CASSLRTGALRGNTIYF
TGTGCCAGCAGCCTACGGACAGGGGCGCTAAGGGGAAACACCATATATTTT
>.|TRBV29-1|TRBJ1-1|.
CSVVTGGGTEAFF
TGCAGCGTTGTGACAGGTGGGGGCACTGAAGCTTTCTTT
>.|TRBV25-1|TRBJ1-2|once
CASSEWQERYGYTF
TGTGCCAGCAGTGAATGGCAAGAACGCTATGGCTACACCTTC
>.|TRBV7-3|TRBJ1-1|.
CASSLTGNTEAFF
TGTGCCAGCAGCTTGACAGGGAACACTGAAGCTTTCTTT
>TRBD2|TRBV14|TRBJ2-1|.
CASSQAGLAGVPPHEQFF
TGTGCCAGCAGCCAAGCGGGACTAGCGGGAGTCCCCCCACATGAGCAGTTCTTC
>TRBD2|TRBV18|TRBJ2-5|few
CASSPGHSGGPQETQYF
TGTGCCAGCTCACCTGGTCATAGCGGGGGGCCACAAGAGACCCAGTACTTC
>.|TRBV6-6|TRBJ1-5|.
CASSYSSDSNQPQHF
TGTGCCAGCAGTTACTCGAGTGATAGCAATCAGCCCCAGCATTTT
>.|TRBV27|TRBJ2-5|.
CASSSRRQQETQYF
TGTGCCAGCAGTTCTCGTCGACAGCAAGAGACCCAGTACTTC
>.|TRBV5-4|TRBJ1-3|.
CASSLGQGNTIYF
TGTGCCAGCAGTTTAGGACAAGGAAACACCATATATTTT
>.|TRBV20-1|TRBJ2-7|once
CSATLDEQYF
TGCAGTGCCACCTTAGACGAGCAGTACTTC
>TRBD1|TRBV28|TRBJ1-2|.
CASTANNRGGNYGYTF
TGTGCCAGCACCGCAAATAACAGGGGCGGGAACTATGGCTACACCTTC
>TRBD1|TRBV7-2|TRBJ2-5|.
CASSRGQGGTQYF
TGTGCCAGCAGCCGAGGACAGGGAGGGACCCAGTACTTC
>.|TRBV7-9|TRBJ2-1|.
CAGGDSDNEQFF
TGTGCCGGAGGGGACAGTGACAATGAGCAGTTCTTC
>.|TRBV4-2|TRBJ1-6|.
CASSQDLEGTSPLHF
TGTGCCAGCAGCCAAGATCTGGAGGGTACTTCACCCCTCCACTTT
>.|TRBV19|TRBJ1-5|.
CASTPLFDSYNQPQHF
TGTGCCAGTACCCCGCTTTTTGACAGTTATAATCAGCCCCAGCATTTT
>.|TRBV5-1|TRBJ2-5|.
CASSPKMDSPETQYF
TGCGCCAGCAGCCCGAAAATGGACTCCCCGGAGACCCAGTACTTC
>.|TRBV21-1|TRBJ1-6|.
CASSKDLRGNYNSPLHF
TGTGCCAGCAGCAAAGATTTGCGGGGAAATTATAATTCACCCCTCCACTTT
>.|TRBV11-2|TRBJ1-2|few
CASSSTGTTFGYTF
TGTGCCAGCAGCTCAACCGGGACAACCTTTGGCTACACCTTC
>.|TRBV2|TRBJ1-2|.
CASLEPLNYGYTF
TGTGCCAGCCTAGAGCCCCTTAACTATGGCTACACCTTC
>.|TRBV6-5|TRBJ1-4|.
CASNSGRGAEKLFF
TGTGCCAGCAATTCCGGCAGGGGCGCTGAAAAACTGTTTTTT